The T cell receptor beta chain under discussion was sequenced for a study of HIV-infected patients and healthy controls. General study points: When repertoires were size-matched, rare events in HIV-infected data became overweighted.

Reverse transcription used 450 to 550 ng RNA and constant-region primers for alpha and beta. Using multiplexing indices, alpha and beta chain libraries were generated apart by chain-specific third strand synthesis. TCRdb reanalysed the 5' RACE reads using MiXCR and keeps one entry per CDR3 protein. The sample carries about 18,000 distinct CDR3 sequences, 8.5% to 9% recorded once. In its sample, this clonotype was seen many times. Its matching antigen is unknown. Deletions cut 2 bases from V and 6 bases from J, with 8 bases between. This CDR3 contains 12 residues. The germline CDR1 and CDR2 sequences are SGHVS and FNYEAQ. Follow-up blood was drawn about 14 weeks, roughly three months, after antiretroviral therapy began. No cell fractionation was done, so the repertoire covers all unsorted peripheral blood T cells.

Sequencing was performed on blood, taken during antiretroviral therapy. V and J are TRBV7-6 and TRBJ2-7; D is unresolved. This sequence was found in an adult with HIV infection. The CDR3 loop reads CASSLYGPEQYF. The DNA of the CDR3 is TGTGCCAGCAGCTTATATGGGCCCGAGCAGTACTTC.